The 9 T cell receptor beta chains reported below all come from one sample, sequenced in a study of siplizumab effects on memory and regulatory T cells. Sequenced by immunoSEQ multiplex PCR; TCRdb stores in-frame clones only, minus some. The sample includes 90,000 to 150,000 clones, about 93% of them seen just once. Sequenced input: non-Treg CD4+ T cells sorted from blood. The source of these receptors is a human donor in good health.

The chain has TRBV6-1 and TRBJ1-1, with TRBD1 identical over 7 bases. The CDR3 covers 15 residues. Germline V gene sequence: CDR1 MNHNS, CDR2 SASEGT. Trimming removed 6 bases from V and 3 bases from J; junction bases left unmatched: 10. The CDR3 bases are TGTGCCAGCAGGGGGACAGAGATAGGGTACACTGAAGCTTTCTTT. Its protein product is CASRGTEIGYTEAFF.

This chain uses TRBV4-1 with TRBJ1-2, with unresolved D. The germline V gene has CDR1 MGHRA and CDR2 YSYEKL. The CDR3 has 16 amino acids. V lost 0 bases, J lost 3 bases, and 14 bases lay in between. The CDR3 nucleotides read TGCGCCAGCAGCCAAGATCAAGAGGTGGTCTACTATGGCTACACCTTC. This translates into CASSQDQEVVYYGYTF.

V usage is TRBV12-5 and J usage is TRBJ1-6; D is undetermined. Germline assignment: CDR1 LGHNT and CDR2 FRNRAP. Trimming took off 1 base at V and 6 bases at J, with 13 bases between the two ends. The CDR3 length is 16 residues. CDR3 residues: CASGLGVGMGNSPLHF. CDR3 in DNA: TGTGCTAGTGGTTTGGGGGTGGGGATGGGTAATTCACCCCTCCACTTT.

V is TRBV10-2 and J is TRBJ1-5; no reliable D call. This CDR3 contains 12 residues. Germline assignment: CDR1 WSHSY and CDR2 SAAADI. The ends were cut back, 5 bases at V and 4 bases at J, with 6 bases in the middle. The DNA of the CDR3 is TGCGCCAGCAGTCGGGGAAATCAGCCCCAGCATTTT. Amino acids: CASSRGNQPQHF.

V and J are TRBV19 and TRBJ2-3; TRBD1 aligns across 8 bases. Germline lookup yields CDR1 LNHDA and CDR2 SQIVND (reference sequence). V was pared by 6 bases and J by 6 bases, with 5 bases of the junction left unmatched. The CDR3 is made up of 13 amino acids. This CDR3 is CASRPDRADTQYF. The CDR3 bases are TGTGCCAGTAGACCGGACAGGGCCGATACGCAGTATTTT.

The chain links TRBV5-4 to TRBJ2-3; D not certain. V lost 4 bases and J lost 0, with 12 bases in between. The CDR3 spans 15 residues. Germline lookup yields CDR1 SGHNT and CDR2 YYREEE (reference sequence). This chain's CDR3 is CASSKDPSSTDTQYF. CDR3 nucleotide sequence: TGTGCCAGCAGCAAAGACCCGTCTAGCACAGATACGCAGTATTTT.

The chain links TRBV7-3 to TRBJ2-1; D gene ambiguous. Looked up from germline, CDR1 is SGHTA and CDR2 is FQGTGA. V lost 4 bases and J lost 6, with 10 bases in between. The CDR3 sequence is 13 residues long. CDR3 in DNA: TGTGCCAGCAGCTCAGACTTCCTCAATGAGCAGTTCTTC. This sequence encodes CASSSDFLNEQFF.

The CDR3 DNA reads TGCGCCAGCAGCCAACTACTGTCCGGGACAGGGGACCCGAGGGATACGCAGTATTTT. Its translation is CASSQLLSGTGDPRDTQYF. V usage is TRBV4-1 and J usage is TRBJ2-3, with 10 positions matching TRBD1. This CDR3 region has 19 residues. Germline V gives CDR1 MGHRA, CDR2 YSYEKL. With 2 bases clipped from V and 6 bases from J, the junction kept 17 bases outside the gene matches.

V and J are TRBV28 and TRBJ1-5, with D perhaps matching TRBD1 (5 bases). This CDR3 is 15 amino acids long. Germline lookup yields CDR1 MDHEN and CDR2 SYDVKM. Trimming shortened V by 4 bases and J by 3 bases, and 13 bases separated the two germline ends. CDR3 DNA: TGTGCCAGCAGTTCCCCTGGACAACTCAATCAGCCCCAGCATTTT. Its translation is CASSSPGQLNQPQHF.